This TCR beta chain was profiled in a study of shared T cell receptors in the human thymus. Assay used: immunoSEQ multiplex PCR; TCRdb lists only in-frame clones, some missing. The data show hundreds of thousands of clones, 88% seen once. This CDR3 comprises 22 residues. The J segment lost 1 base and the V segment lost 5 bases, leaving 21 bases of the junction unmatched. The germline gives CDR1 SGHTA, CDR2 FQGTGA. These same records also appear under a second study, on human thymus T cells. That report notes: Having surgery to correct congenital heart defects, healthy Finnish infants acted as the donors. Thymus specimens were resections from corrective heart surgery. Within thymic and blood repertoires, V and J gene usage appeared to be biased. Related research reported highly overlapping thymic repertoires among unrelated individuals.

The sequence derives from a boy in the first two years of life with a congenital heart defect. The J gene is TRBJ2-3, the V gene TRBV7-3, with 13 positions matching TRBD2. The sequenced material came from thymocytes. In DNA, the CDR3 is TGTGCCAGCAGCCCGCAACAAAATCGGTCGGGGACTAGCGGGACACGCACAGATACGCAGTATTTT. Translated: CASSPQQNRSGTSGTRTDTQYF.